Listed here are 32 T cell receptor beta chains from one sample, sequenced in a study of tissue T cells after allogeneic stem cell transplantation (dated by TCRdb to the early 2020s). The library was made by the immunoSEQ multiplex PCR assay. TCRdb limited this immuneACCESS table to in-frame rearrangements with V and J called. A share of clones is missing; checked studies link under half to unresolved V genes, and the rest is unexplained. The sample includes more than 45,000 clones, with roughly four fifths observed a single time. The ten top clones hold about 0.71% of the sample. The specimen sequenced was sorted cells pooled from one or two spleens. The source of these receptors is a pool of C57BL/6 mice in good health.

Worth noting for this clone: The genes are named according to mouse. The read comes to an end 1 residue before the CDR3 does, leaving the germline J gene to fill in the end. The chain has TRBV1 and TRBJ2-1; weak D call: TRBD1 (6 bases). V was pared by 0 bases and J by 4 bases, with 10 bases between. Per the germline V gene, CDR1 is NSQYPW and CDR2 is LRSPGD (reference sequence). CDR3 length: 15 amino acids. The CDR3 here is CTCSADADRYAEQFF. The CDR3 DNA, read in part, is TGCACCTGCAGTGCAGATGCGGACAGATATGCTGAGCAGTTC.

This clone was counted once. Gene and germline names: mouse. The sequenced fragment ends 1 residue before the CDR3 boundary, so the rest is inferred from the germline J gene. This sequence joins TRBV13-3 and TRBJ2-1; the D is unclear. Germline CDR1 is NNHDY and CDR2 is SYVADS. Trimming took off 0 bases at V and 10 bases at J, with 14 bases between the two ends. CDR3 size: 14 residues. The covered CDR3 bases are TGTGCCAGCAGTGATGCACCCCTAACTATCGAGCAGTTC. Translated, it gives CASSDAPLTIEQF. The full CDR3 protein is CASSDAPLTIEQFF.

To note about this clone: Germline and genes here are mouse. CDR3 DNA, as far as it was read: TGCACCTGCAGTGCAGAGGACATCTCCTATGAACAGTAC. Translating gives CTCSAEDISYEQY. The whole CDR3 protein reads CTCSAEDISYEQYF. The V gene is TRBV1, the J gene TRBJ2-7; TRBD1 might be the D (5 bases). The sequence runs out 1 residue before the end of the CDR3; the remainder is reconstructed from the germline J gene. Trimming stripped 0 bases from V and 0 bases from J, with 6 bases between. The CDR3 totals 14 residues. Germline V gives CDR1 NSQYPW, CDR2 LRSPGD (reference sequence).

For this clone: Mouse names are used for the genes. The sequenced fragment ends 1 residue before the CDR3 boundary, so the rest is inferred from the germline J gene. The chain links TRBV21 to TRBJ2-2, with 13 nucleotides matching TRBD2. TRBV21 qualifies as an ORF whose function is uncertain. With 4 bases clipped from V and 2 bases from J, the junction kept 7 bases outside the gene matches. The CDR3 is 18 residues long. The part of the CDR3 DNA that was read is TGTGCTAGCAGTCGTCCGGACTGGGGGGGCGCGAACACCGGGCAGCTCTAC. Translating gives CASSRPDWGGANTGQLY. The whole CDR3 sequence is CASSRPDWGGANTGQLYF.

This clone was seen more than once but under ten times. The germline and genes are mouse ones. The read ends 1 residue early relative to the CDR3; the germline J gene fills the gap. The rearrangement uses TRBV13-2 and TRBJ2-7, with 9 bases fitting TRBD2. The germline CDR1 and CDR2 sequences are NNHNN and SYGAGS (reference sequence). The CDR3 has 15 residues. V was clipped by 0 bases and J by 7 bases; unmatched bases: 8. The CDR3 DNA, read in part, is TGTGCCAGCGGTGATGCCGACTGGGGGTTGGAGGAACAGTAC. It codes for CASGDADWGLEEQY. The full CDR3 protein is CASGDADWGLEEQYF.

In this sample, this clone turned up a few times. Germline and genes here are mouse. The read ends 1 residue shy of where the CDR3 ends; the end is completed using the germline J gene. This chain uses TRBV3 with TRBJ2-1; the D is unclear. The CDR3 sequence is 14 residues long. Trimming cost V 2 bases and J 1 base, with 6 bases left between them. CDR1 is SNHLY and CDR2 is FYNGKV in the germline V gene (reference sequence). The CDR3 protein is CASSLKGNYAEQFF. The covered CDR3 bases are TGTGCCAGCAGCTTAAAAGGGAACTATGCTGAGCAGTTC.

To note about this clone: Gene names are mouse gene names. Sequencing ends 1 residue short of the CDR3 end; the germline J gene provides the rest. V usage is TRBV16 and J usage is TRBJ2-5, with D possibly TRBD2 on 6 matching bases. Germline CDR1 reads SGHSA; CDR2 reads FRNQAP. Trimming took off 2 bases at V and 8 bases at J, with 8 bases between the two ends. The CDR3 spans 12 residues. The sequenced CDR3 bases are TGTGCAAGCAGCTTACTGGGGCTCACCCAGTAC. This encodes CASSLLGLTQY. The entire CDR3 sequence reads CASSLLGLTQYF.

As to this clone: Mouse gene names apply. The CDR3 goes on 1 residue after the read ends, and that part is filled in from the germline J gene. The J gene is TRBJ2-1, the V gene TRBV13-2; 10 nucleotides agree with TRBD2. Trimming took 3 bases from V and 2 from J; bases not matched to a gene: 5. The CDR3 sequence is 16 residues long. Per germline, CDR1 NNHNN and CDR2 SYGAGS (reference sequence). Partial CDR3 DNA: TGTGCCAGCGGTGTCGACTGGGGGGTAGACTATGCTGAGCAGTTC. It specifies CASGVDWGVDYAEQF. The full CDR3 protein reads CASGVDWGVDYAEQFF.

Turning to this clone: Gene names follow the mouse nomenclature. The CDR3 here is CTCSAGQGDERLFF. The part of the CDR3 DNA that was read is TGCACCTGCAGTGCGGGACAGGGAGACGAAAGATTATTT. The V gene is TRBV1, the J gene TRBJ1-4; 9 bases align to TRBD1. The read ends 1 residue early relative to the CDR3; the germline J gene fills the gap. The length of the CDR3 is 14 residues. The V and J ends lost 3 bases and 6 bases, in that order; junction bases with no gene match: 2. Germline V CDR1 and CDR2: NSQYPW, LRSPGD (reference sequence). Drawing the rest from reference TRBV1 and TRBJ1-4, the complete variable domain is VTLLEQNPRWRLVPRGQAVNLRCILKNSQYPWMSWYQQDLQKQLQWLFTLRSPGDKEVKSLPGADYLATRVTDTELRLQVANMSQGRTLYCTCSAGQGDERLFFGHGTKLSVL.

As to this clone: Here the gene names and germline are mouse. Sequencing ends 1 residue short of the CDR3 end; the germline J gene provides the rest. The chain employs TRBV29 and TRBJ1-2; D gene uncertain. Germline values: CDR1 MSHET, CDR2 SYDVDS. V was trimmed by 3 bases and J by 0 bases, leaving 8 bases between them. The CDR3 is 14 residues long. CDR3 DNA, as far as it was read: TGTGCTAGCAGTTTTGGCAATGCAAACTCCGACTACACC. Translation: CASSFGNANSDYT. The whole CDR3 is CASSFGNANSDYTF.

Comment on this clone: Mouse gene names and germline throughout. Coverage ceases 1 residue before the CDR3 finishes, and the germline J gene fills in the end. V usage is TRBV19 and J usage is TRBJ1-3; D remains unclear. Germline lookup yields CDR1 FNHDT and CDR2 SITEND (reference sequence). CDR3 length equals 13 residues. V shed 5 bases and J shed 0 bases, with 6 bases lying between them. The CDR3 here is CASRDISGNTLYF. The covered CDR3 bases are TGTGCCAGCAGAGACATTTCTGGAAATACGCTCTAT.

This clone was recorded a few times. Mouse germline and gene names are used. With the read ending 1 residue before the CDR3 end, the germline J gene is used to fill in that end. The chain links TRBV20 to TRBJ2-7; TRBD1 agrees at 11 bases. The CDR3 extends over 12 amino acids. V gave up 6 bases and J gave up 5 bases; unmatched junction bases: 3. Germline V gene sequence: CDR1 GFQATS, CDR2 STVNSAI. The CDR3 is CGAGQGANEQYF. Incomplete CDR3 DNA: TGTGGTGCCGGACAGGGGGCCAATGAACAGTAC.

A word on this clone: The genes and germline here are from mouse. The read stops 1 residue short of the end of the CDR3; the missing end is completed from the germline J gene. The chain joins TRBV13-3 to TRBJ2-5; 11 bases are shared with TRBD2. CDR1 and CDR2 from the germline V gene are NNHDY and SYVADS. Germline trimming cut 1 base from V and 2 bases from J; bases unmatched to any gene: 3. This CDR3 has 16 residues. The CDR3 DNA, read in part, is TGTGCCAGCAGTGATCGACTGGGGGGGAGCCAAGACACCCAGTAC. Translated, it gives CASSDRLGGSQDTQY. In full, the CDR3 is CASSDRLGGSQDTQYF.

A note on this clone: Mouse gene names and germline throughout. The read finishes 1 residue shy of the CDR3 end, and the germline J gene is used to complete it. This chain uses TRBV31 with TRBJ2-5; D gene unclear. Germline assignment: CDR1 GKSSPN and CDR2 SITVG. The CDR3 is 12 residues long. The ends were cut back, 1 base at V and 5 bases at J, with 7 bases in the middle. This CDR3 reads CAWSRGGDTQYF. The CDR3 DNA, read in part, is TGTGCCTGGAGTCGGGGAGGAGACACCCAGTAC.

With respect to this clone: Here the gene names and germline are mouse. The read is 1 residue too short to cover the CDR3 end, so that end is filled in from the germline J gene. The chain combines TRBV4 with TRBJ1-2, with 10 nucleotides matching TRBD1. Germline assignment: CDR1 LGHDT and CDR2 YNNKQL (reference sequence). This CDR3 contains 13 residues. The J segment lost 0 bases and the V segment lost 8 bases, leaving 0 bases of the junction unmatched. The CDR3 spells CASGTGANSDYTF. CDR3 bases read: TGTGCCAGCGGGACAGGGGCAAACTCCGACTACACC.

Worth noting for this clone: Mouse gene names apply. The read is 1 residue too short to cover the CDR3 end, so that end is filled in from the germline J gene. The rearrangement joins TRBV5 to TRBJ1-2; 7 bases agree with TRBD1. Germline V gives CDR1 LGHNA, CDR2 YNLKQL (reference sequence). This CDR3 comprises 15 residues. V dropped 0 bases and J dropped 2; count of bases not matched to a gene: 3. CDR3 DNA (partial): TGTGCCAGCAGCCAAGAATCAGGGGGGAACTCCGACTACACC. Translated: CASSQESGGNSDYT. The full-length CDR3 reads as CASSQESGGNSDYTF.

Turning to this clone: The germline and genes are mouse ones. The read comes to an end 1 residue before the CDR3 does, leaving the germline J gene to fill in the end. This chain uses TRBV2 with TRBJ2-2; D unclear. The CDR3 contains 13 residues. From germline, CDR1 is LGHNA and CDR2 YSYQKL. Trimming left V 4 bases short and J 3 bases short, with 6 bases between. The DNA read from the CDR3 is TGTGCCAGCAGCCCCGGAGACACCGGGCAGCTCTAC. Residues: CASSPGDTGQLY. The complete CDR3 protein is CASSPGDTGQLYF.

This clone was observed a handful of times. Here the gene names and germline are mouse. The read is 1 residue too short to cover the CDR3 end, so that end is filled in from the germline J gene. The chain has TRBV2 and TRBJ2-2; the D call may be TRBD1 or TRBD2 (7 bases each). The length of the CDR3 is 15 residues. The V end was cut by 0 bases, the J end by 6 bases, with 11 bases between. CDR1 is LGHNA, CDR2 YSYQKL, per germline. CDR3 DNA, as far as it was read: TGTGCCAGCAGCCAAGATTCAGGGGGGCCCGGGCAGCTCTAC. This sequence encodes CASSQDSGGPGQLY. The complete CDR3 reads CASSQDSGGPGQLYF.

A remark on this clone: Gene and germline names: mouse. Read data end 1 residue before the CDR3 end; the end is taken from the germline J gene. V is TRBV13-2 and J is TRBJ2-2; D uncertain. Trimming pared 0 bases from V and 6 bases from J, leaving 6 bases between. Germline assignment: CDR1 NNHNN and CDR2 SYGAGS (reference sequence). The CDR3 totals 13 residues. The CDR3 DNA, read in part, is TGTGCCAGCGGTGATGTGGGAGCCGGGCAGCTCTAC. It yields the protein CASGDVGAGQLY. In full, the CDR3 reads CASGDVGAGQLYF.

Turning to this clone: Here the gene names and germline are mouse. The read terminates 1 residue before the CDR3 end, so the remaining end is supplied by the germline J gene. This chain uses TRBV5 with TRBJ2-4; TRBD2 agrees at 11 bases. The CDR3 loop spans 15 amino acids. V lost 0 bases and J lost 8; bases outside the gene matches: 4. Germline V gene sequence: CDR1 LGHNA, CDR2 YNLKQL (reference sequence). Incomplete CDR3 DNA: TGTGCCAGCAGCCAAGATAACTGGGGGGGCGGCACCTTGTAC. It is translated as CASSQDNWGGGTLY. The whole CDR3 protein is CASSQDNWGGGTLYF.

This clone occurred once. Genes and germline are mouse. The CDR3 extends 1 residue past the end of the read, so its final part is completed from the germline J gene. The rearrangement links TRBV29 to TRBJ2-1; no definite D call. CDR3 length equals 12 residues. V lost 3 bases and J 12 bases, leaving 12 bases between the germline ends. Germline V gives CDR1 MSHET, CDR2 SYDVDS. CDR3 DNA, as far as it was read: TGTGCTAGCAGTTTCTTGAAGGGAGGGCAGTTC. It translates to CASSFLKGGQF. The full-length CDR3 reads as CASSFLKGGQFF.

As for this clone: Here the gene names and germline are mouse. The CDR3 extends 1 residue past the end of the read, so its final part is completed from the germline J gene. This rearrangement joins TRBV31 to TRBJ2-3, with no clear D. Germline CDR1 reads GKSSPN; CDR2 reads SITVG. V shed 0 bases and J shed 0 bases, with 4 bases lying between them. The CDR3 covers 13 residues. Here the CDR3 reads CAWSLRSAETLYF. The sequenced part of the CDR3 DNA is TGTGCCTGGAGTCTACGGAGTGCAGAAACGCTGTAT. Complete variable domain (other parts from reference TRBV31 and TRBJ2-3): AQTIHQWPVAEIKAVGSPLSLGCTIKGKSSPNLYWYWQATGGTLQQLFYSITVGQVESVVQLNLSASRPKDDQFILSTEKLLLSHSGFYLCAWSLRSAETLYFGSGTRLTVL.

Comment on this clone: The gene names given are mouse names. Sequencing ends 1 residue short of the CDR3 end; the germline J gene provides the rest. This sequence joins TRBV13-2 and TRBJ2-5; 8 bases agree with TRBD2. The CDR3 totals 14 residues. The V and J ends lost 2 bases and 2 bases, in that order; junction bases with no gene match: 1. Germline lookup yields CDR1 NNHNN and CDR2 SYGAGS (reference sequence). The chain's CDR3 is CASGELGAQDTQYF. Partial CDR3 DNA: TGTGCCAGCGGTGAACTGGGGGCCCAAGACACCCAGTAC.

This clone was observed once. Germline and genes: mouse. The CDR3 end lies 1 residue beyond the end of the read and is filled in from the germline J gene. The chain recombines TRBV21 with TRBJ2-3, with TRBD2 matching over 8 bases. TRBV21 falls under the ORF class, with uncertain function. V dropped 0 bases and J dropped 1; count of bases not matched to a gene: 3. The CDR3 covers 16 residues. The CDR3 is CASSQSHWGCAETLYF. Incomplete CDR3 DNA: TGTGCTAGCAGTCAATCGCACTGGGGGTGTGCAGAAACGCTGTAT.

This clone has just a few counts. Each gene name is a mouse one. The read halts 1 residue ahead of the CDR3 end, with the missing end drawn from the germline J gene. The identical CDR3 is also encoded by other nucleotide sequences in the sample. J is TRBJ1-6 and V is TRBV13-2, with D unclear. TRBJ1-6 is filed as an ORF, its function uncertain. Deletions cut 0 bases from V and 7 bases from J, with 2 bases between. The germline V gene has CDR1 NNHNN and CDR2 SYGAGS (reference sequence). CDR3 length equals 12 residues. The CDR3 spells CASGDANSPLYF. The part of the CDR3 DNA that was read is TGTGCCAGCGGTGATGCCAATTCGCCCCTCTAC.

The table lists this clone with a few counts. Any gene name here is a mouse gene name. The DNA ends 1 residue before the CDR3 does, and the rest of the CDR3 is filled in from the germline J gene. The chain joins TRBV31 to TRBJ1-4; no firm D call. Germline assignment: CDR1 GKSSPN and CDR2 SITVG. The CDR3 runs 14 residues. Trimming left V 0 bases short and J 0 bases short, with 5 bases between. The CDR3 here is CAWSLMFSNERLFF. CDR3 DNA, as far as it was read: TGTGCCTGGAGTCTAATGTTTTCCAACGAAAGATTATTT.

Points on this clone: The gene names given are mouse names. The CDR3 goes on 1 residue after the read ends, and that part is filled in from the germline J gene. The chain uses TRBV5 and TRBJ2-1; TRBD2 matches 9 bases. The V gene's germline CDR1 is LGHNA and CDR2 YNLKQL (reference sequence). The CDR3 sequence is 15 residues long. V lost 4 bases and J lost 4; bases outside the gene matches: 5. This chain's CDR3 is CASSPRDWAYAEQFF. CDR3 DNA, as far as it was read: TGTGCCAGCAGCCCCCGGGACTGGGCTTATGCTGAGCAGTTC.

A word on this clone: Gene labels here are mouse ones. Read data end 1 residue before the CDR3 end; the end is taken from the germline J gene. The chain combines TRBV12-1 with TRBJ2-5; 9 nucleotides agree with TRBD1. The V gene end was trimmed by 0 bases and the J gene end by 5 bases; junction bases not matched to a gene: 2. The length of the CDR3 is 14 residues. CDR1 SGHSN and CDR2 HYEKVE come from the germline V gene. The CDR3 region is CASSLGQGRDTQYF. The covered CDR3 bases are TGTGCCAGCTCTCTCGGACAGGGGAGAGACACCCAGTAC.

As for this clone: Mouse germline and gene names are used. The read terminates 1 residue before the CDR3 end, so the remaining end is supplied by the germline J gene. The V call is TRBV24, the J call TRBJ1-2, with D possibly being TRBD1 (5 bases). This CDR3 has 12 residues. Germline CDR1 and CDR2: KGHTA and FRNEEI. Trimming removed 2 bases at V and 4 bases at J, with 5 bases between. The sequenced part of the CDR3 DNA is TGTGCCAGCAGTCTGCAGGGCTCCGACTACACC. Translating it yields CASSLQGSDYT. The full CDR3 is CASSLQGSDYTF.

Remarks on this clone: Gene names and germline match the mouse. The CDR3 end falls 1 residue outside the read, so it is completed with the germline J gene. Other DNA sequences in the same sample also yield this CDR3. The chain couples TRBV3 to TRBJ2-5; D is unclear. CDR1 and CDR2 (germline): SNHLY, FYNGKV (reference sequence). V shed 3 bases and J shed 4 bases, with 2 bases lying between them. The CDR3 length is 11 residues. CDR3: CASSLEDTQYF. The part of the CDR3 DNA that was read is TGTGCCAGCAGCTTGGAAGACACCCAGTAC.

With respect to this clone: Germline and genes: mouse. The missing CDR3 end, 1 residue past where the read stops, is filled in from the germline J gene. This chain links TRBV29 with TRBJ1-1, with D uncertain. CDR3 length: 12 amino acids. CDR1 and CDR2 (germline): MSHET, SYDVDS. V was cut by 6 bases and J by 0 bases, with 5 bases left in between. The CDR3 here is CASRSTNTEVFF. CDR3 bases read: TGTGCTAGCAGGTCGACAAACACAGAAGTCTTC.

Of note for this clone: Mouse gene names and germline throughout. The CDR3 end falls 1 residue outside the read, so it is completed with the germline J gene. This rearrangement joins TRBV4 to TRBJ2-4; 13 bases agree with TRBD2. Germline lookup yields CDR1 LGHDT and CDR2 YNNKQL (reference sequence). The CDR3 contains 14 residues. After removal of 5 bases from V and 6 bases from J, the junction contained 2 bases not matched to a gene. CDR3 protein: CASSRDWGGNTLYF. The sequenced part of the CDR3 DNA is TGTGCCAGCAGCCGGGACTGGGGGGGGAACACCTTGTAC. Variable domain in full (rest from reference TRBV4 and TRBJ2-4): ETAVFQTPNYHVTQVGNEVSFNCKQTLGHDTMYWYKQDSKKLLKIMFSYNNKQLIVNETVPRRFSPQSSDKAHLNLRIKSVEPEDSAVYLCASSRDWGGNTLYFGAGTRLSVL.